This TCR beta chain was found in a study of cytomegalovirus exposure and HLA in healthy donors. Study-level findings and limits: Productive status was seen about 90% or about 30% of the time for most TCR beta V segments in an earlier analysis. The authors enumerated roughly 180 TCR beta chains as linked to cytomegalovirus.

On this clone itself: As yet, its antigen is unknown.

PCR amplification relied on 60 Vbeta primers (plus 13 Jbeta primers). Source study methods: A follow-up analysis tallied about 88 million unique TCR beta chains, roughly 10 million shared. The protocol was immunoSEQ multiplex PCR, while the TCRdb copy is restricted to in-frame clones and leaves out a portion. Clone size and V and J calls were adopted from that table, with D and trimming inferred from the DNA. This sample's table has 130,000 to 150,000 clones. Specimen: PBMCs. This sequence originates from a man aged 35-49 years in good health and CMV-seronegative.

CDR3: CASSLGQNIRFETQYF. The DNA of the CDR3 is TGCGCCAGCAGCTTGGGCCAGAATATTCGTTTCGAGACCCAGTACTTC. The chain links TRBV5-1 to TRBJ2-5; D is undetermined. V lost 0 bases to trimming and J lost 5 bases, with 17 bases between them. Germline CDR1 reads SGHRS; CDR2 reads YFSETQ. CDR3 length: 16 residues.